The next 18 T cell receptor beta chains were all read from a single sample in a study of CD8+ T cells in alopecia areata. In each case, RNA was isolated and then reverse transcribed into cDNA as the sequencing template. Data came from immunoSEQ multiplex PCR; TCRdb stores just in-frame clones and leaves some out. The sample includes hundreds of thousands of clones, around 62% seen only once; the top ten take approximately 0.45%. The sequencing here drew on CD4+ T cells sorted from blood, taken at week 0. These receptors all stem from a human donor with alopecia areata.

This clone turned up a few times. The V call is TRBV29-1, the J call TRBJ1-2; 7 nucleotides align to TRBD1. Per the germline V gene, CDR1 is SQVTM and CDR2 is ANQGSEA. After removal of 3 bases from V and 4 bases from J, the junction contained 8 bases not matched to a gene. The CDR3 is 14 residues long. The CDR3 loop is CSVETRDSRYGYTF. CDR3 DNA: TGCAGCGTTGAGACCCGGGACAGCCGCTATGGCTACACCTTC.

The chain links TRBV6-1 to TRBJ1-5, with TRBD1 as a possible D gene (5 bases). The CDR3 runs to 13 residues. V lost 4 bases and J 6 bases, leaving 10 bases between the germline ends. The germline V gene has CDR1 MNHNS and CDR2 SASEGT. The CDR3 spells CASSVIQAQPQHF. The CDR3 coding sequence is TGTGCCAGCAGTGTGATACAGGCTCAGCCCCAGCATTTT.

The chain carries TRBV30 and TRBJ2-1, with D hard to call. The CDR3 runs to 12 residues. Trimming cost V 2 bases and J 9 bases, with 11 bases left between them. Germline V gene lookup returns CDR1 GTSNPN and CDR2 SVGIG (reference sequence). The CDR3 sequence is CAWSFKEREQFF. CDR3 coding DNA: TGTGCCTGGAGTTTCAAGGAGCGTGAGCAGTTCTTC. The full variable domain, its missing parts supplied by reference TRBV30 and TRBJ2-1, is SQTIHQWPATLVQPVGSPLSLECTVEGTSNPNLYWYRQAAGRGLQLLFYSVGIGQISSEVPQNLSASRPQDRQFILSSKKLLLSDSGFYLCAWSFKEREQFFGPGTRLTVL.

This clone turned up a few times. The V gene is TRBV11-2, the J gene TRBJ2-6; no clear D gene. This CDR3 spans 14 amino acids. The V end lost 1 base, the J end lost 13 bases, and 14 bases lay between the germline ends. Germline V gives CDR1 SGHAT, CDR2 FQNNGV. CDR3 in DNA: TGTGCCAGCAGCTTAGGTGGCCCTTGGGCTGTCCTGACTTTC. Protein: CASSLGGPWAVLTF. Full variable domain (rest looked up from reference TRBV11-2 and TRBJ2-6): EAGVAQSPRYKIIEKRQSVAFWCNPISGHATLYWYQQILGQGPKLLIQFQNNGVVDDSQLPKDRFSAERLKGVDSTLKIQPAKLEDSAVYLCASSLGGPWAVLTFGAGSRLTVL.

The table lists this clone with a count of one. The V gene is TRBV9, the J gene TRBJ2-1, with 7 positions matching TRBD2. The CDR3 is 14 amino acids. Germline V gene data show CDR1 as SGDLS and CDR2 as YYNGEE. V shed 3 bases, J shed 3 bases, and the junction held 3 bases outside the gene matches. The CDR3 protein is CASSAGTNYNEQFF. CDR3 nucleotides: TGTGCCAGCAGCGCCGGGACTAACTACAATGAGCAGTTCTTC.

This clone was seen more than once but under ten times. The chain couples TRBV2 to TRBJ2-5; D is ambiguous. Germline V gives CDR1 SNHLY, CDR2 FYNNEI. The CDR3 spans 12 residues. Trimming removed 4 bases at V and 5 bases at J, with 8 bases between. The DNA for the CDR3 is TGTGCCAGCAGTGGCCCAACGGAGACCCAGTACTTC. It codes for CASSGPTETQYF.

This chain joins TRBV9 and TRBJ1-1, with a possible D match to TRBD1 (6 bases). The CDR3 spans 13 residues. The V end was cut by 3 bases, the J end by 5 bases, with 11 bases between. Germline assignment: CDR1 SGDLS and CDR2 YYNGEE. The CDR3 region is CASSEQGYTEAFF. CDR3 in DNA: TGTGCCAGCAGCGAACAGGGATATACTGAAGCTTTCTTT.

V usage is TRBV5-1 and J usage is TRBJ2-6; D possibly corresponds to TRBD1 (5 bases). Looked up from germline, CDR1 is SGHRS and CDR2 is YFSETQ. With 0 bases removed from V and 0 bases from J, the gap between germline ends came to 13 bases. CDR3 length equals 18 residues. CDR3: CASSLVTQTDSGANVLTF. The CDR3 nucleotides read TGCGCCAGCAGCTTGGTTACCCAGACAGACTCTGGGGCCAACGTCCTGACTTTC.

The DNA of the CDR3 is TGCGCCAGCAGCTCCGGGTCCTTAGCGGGAGGTTCCTACAATGAGCAGTTCTTC. This encodes CASSSGSLAGGSYNEQFF. The chain employs TRBV5-1 and TRBJ2-1; 10 bases are shared with TRBD2. J was trimmed by 1 base and V by 3 bases; bases with no gene match: 10. CDR3 length: 18 amino acids. CDR1 and CDR2 (germline): SGHRS, YFSETQ.

As concerns this clone: The junction differs from germline at one of its ends, possibly a read error. The chain employs TRBV7-9 and TRBJ2-3; 7 bases agree with TRBD1. This CDR3 contains 14 residues. Germline CDR1 is SEHNR and CDR2 is FQNEAQ (reference sequence). CDR3 sequence: CASRLGGPTDTQYF. The CDR3 coding sequence is TGTGCCAGCAGGTTAGGGGGCCCCACAGATACGCAGTATTTT.

This sequence joins TRBV29-1 and TRBJ2-7, with 10 bases lining up with TRBD1. The V and J ends lost 4 bases and 2 bases, in that order; junction bases with no gene match: 8. Germline V gene sequence: CDR1 SQVTM, CDR2 ANQGSEA. The CDR3 has 15 amino acids. The CDR3: CSVAGQGNLAYEQYF. As DNA, the CDR3 is TGCAGCGTTGCGGGACAGGGGAATTTAGCCTACGAGCAGTACTTC.

A few counts support this clone. Here the CDR3 reads CASSIGAFGEQFF. The CDR3 DNA sequence: TGTGCCAGTAGTATAGGTGCGTTCGGTGAGCAGTTCTTC. This chain connects TRBV19 to TRBJ2-1, with no clear D. CDR3 size: 13 residues. Germline CDR1 and CDR2: LNHDA and SQIVND (reference sequence). Trimming left V 1 base short and J 9 bases short, with 10 bases between.

The chain couples TRBV29-1 to TRBJ2-6; perhaps TRBD1 as D (5 bases). The CDR3 extends over 17 amino acids. The V end was cut by 1 base, the J end by 0 bases, with 13 bases between. CDR1 SQVTM and CDR2 ANQGSEA come from the germline V gene. CDR3 amino acids: CSVEVETANSGANVLTF. DNA for the CDR3: TGCAGCGTTGAAGTAGAGACAGCGAACTCTGGGGCCAACGTCCTGACTTTC.

This chain links TRBV20-1 with TRBJ1-5; D gene uncertain. Per germline, CDR1 DFQATT and CDR2 SNEGSKA (reference sequence). V lost 0 bases and J 13 bases, leaving 10 bases between the germline ends. The CDR3 is made up of 11 amino acids. The CDR3 reads CSARERVLQHF. CDR3 bases: TGCAGTGCTAGAGAAAGGGTTCTTCAGCATTTT.

This rearrangement joins TRBV4-1 to TRBJ2-1; TRBD2 aligns across 9 bases. Losses at the gene ends were 4 bases for V and 0 bases for J; bases not matched to a gene: 10. Germline V gene data show CDR1 as MGHRA and CDR2 as YSYEKL. This CDR3 spans 18 amino acids. CDR3 nucleotides: TGCGCCAGCAGCCGCCAGATAGCGGGAGTTAGCTCCTACAATGAGCAGTTCTTC. This sequence encodes CASSRQIAGVSSYNEQFF.

The CDR3 is CASSGKPGQMNTEAFF. CDR3 in DNA: TGTGCCAGCAGCGGGAAACCGGGACAGATGAACACTGAAGCTTTCTTT. This chain links TRBV11-2 with TRBJ1-1; 7 nucleotides line up with TRBD1. The CDR3 has 16 amino acids. Germline lookup yields CDR1 SGHAT and CDR2 FQNNGV. J lost 0 bases, V lost 5 bases, and 9 bases had no gene match. Variable domain in full (rest from reference TRBV11-2 and TRBJ1-1): EAGVAQSPRYKIIEKRQSVAFWCNPISGHATLYWYQQILGQGPKLLIQFQNNGVVDDSQLPKDRFSAERLKGVDSTLKIQPAKLEDSAVYLCASSGKPGQMNTEAFFGQGTRLTVV.

The J gene is TRBJ1-3, the V gene TRBV18; no clear D gene. The V end was cut by 6 bases, the J end by 2 bases, with 14 bases between. Germline V gene sequence: CDR1 KGHSH, CDR2 LQKENI. CDR3 size: 15 residues. CDR3 region: CASSGQSRAGNTIYF. The CDR3 DNA sequence: TGTGCCAGCTCCGGGCAATCGCGGGCTGGAAACACCATATATTTT.

The chain recombines TRBV5-1 with TRBJ1-5; no firm D call. The CDR3 has 13 residues. The germline V gene encodes CDR1 SGHRS and CDR2 YFSETQ. The V and J ends lost 0 bases and 7 bases respectively, with 8 bases between them. The CDR3 reads CASSLDRGQPQHF. DNA of the CDR3: TGCGCCAGCAGCTTGGACAGAGGCCAGCCCCAGCATTTT.